This is a list of T cell receptor beta chains from one sample in a study of T-cell memory formation after mild COVID-19. TCRdb reanalysed the 5' RACE reads using MiXCR and keeps one entry per CDR3 protein. Counted here are over 400,000 distinct CDR3 sequences, roughly a quarter occurring once; the ten biggest clones make up 13%. Source material: PBMCs or a T cell subset sorted from them (not recorded which). Receptors originate from an adult woman who had mild COVID-19 (a few samples of this study predate the infection). Cell type and time point are not known. CDR3s include the opening cysteine and the closing phenylalanine or tryptophan. D genes are given only for firm matches. The size field is filled for only some rows; it gives once, few, many or a size class.

>TRBV6-2/TRBV6-3|many|NA|TRBJ1-1
TGTGCCAGCAGTTATGAGGGTAACACTGAAGCTTTCTTT
CASSYEGNTEAFF
>TRBV7-9|NA|NA|TRBJ1-1
TGTGCCAGCAGCCCCTGGGACGGGGTGGCTGAAGCTTTCTTT
CASSPWDGVAEAFF
>TRBV4-1|NA|NA|TRBJ2-1
TGCGCCAGCAGCCAAGAAATTGGCGTACTACAGCAGCAGTTCTTC
CASSQEIGVLQQQFF
>TRBV7-8|NA|TRBD1|TRBJ2-7
TGTGCCAGCAGCCCAGGGACAGGGGGCGACTACGAGCAGTACTTC
CASSPGTGGDYEQYF
>TRBV7-9|NA|NA|TRBJ1-2
TGTGCCAGCAGCTTAGCGGCCTTAAGAGGTGGCTACACCTTC
CASSLAALRGGYTF
>TRBV11-3|NA|TRBD1|TRBJ2-5
TGTGCCAGCAGCTTAGTCGGGACAGAGCAAGAGACCCAGTACTTC
CASSLVGTEQETQYF
>TRBV6-1|once|NA|TRBJ1-2
TGTGCCAGCAGTGTGGCAGACTATGGCTACACCTTC
CASSVADYGYTF
>TRBV7-2|few|TRBD1|TRBJ2-7
TGTGCCAGCAGCTTAGCAGGACAGGCCTACGAGCAGTACTTC
CASSLAGQAYEQYF
>TRBV10-3|NA|TRBD2|TRBJ2-1
TGTGCCATCAGTGAGAGCGTAGCGGGGGTTTCCTACAATGAGCAGTTCTTC
CAISESVAGVSYNEQFF
>TRBV7-2|few|TRBD2|TRBJ2-1
TGTGCCAGCAGCTTAGGGTCCGGGAGGCACAATGAGCAGTTCTTC
CASSLGSGRHNEQFF
>TRBV18|NA|TRBD1|TRBJ2-1
TGTGCCAGCTCAGGTCCACAGGGGCGATACAATGAGCAGTTCTTC
CASSGPQGRYNEQFF
>TRBV6-1|few|NA|TRBJ2-2
TGTGCCAGCATCGGTCAGAACGGTATTCCCGGGGAGCTGTTTTTT
CASIGQNGIPGELFF
>TRBV20-1|few|NA|TRBJ2-7
TGCAGTGCCACCTTGGGCGGTCCCTACGAGCAGTACTTC
CSATLGGPYEQYF
>TRBV5-6|many|TRBD2|TRBJ2-7
TGTGCCAGCAGCTGGATGACTAAGCGGAGGCGGGGGAACGAGCAGTACTTC
CASSWMTKRRRGNEQYF
>TRBV29-1|NA|TRBD1|TRBJ2-5
TGCAGCGTTGAAGACACTCTCAGGGGGGAGACCCAGTACTTC
CSVEDTLRGETQYF
>TRBV7-9|NA|TRBD2|TRBJ2-7
TGTGCCAGCAGCTTCCACCTAGCGGGAGGGCGTTTTGCCGAGCAGTACTTC
CASSFHLAGGRFAEQYF
>TRBV20-1|NA|NA|TRBJ2-3
TGCAGTGCTGTCCCAGGGACCTGGGGCACAGATACGCAGTATTTT
CSAVPGTWGTDTQYF
>TRBV3-1|few|NA|TRBJ2-1
TGTGCCAGCAGCTCCCGGGTTAACAATGAGCAGTTCTTC
CASSSRVNNEQFF
>TRBV14|few|NA|TRBJ2-2
TGTGCCAGCAGCCAAGCATGGCCGGGAACCAGGCCTAGGAACACCGGGGAGCTGTTTTTT
CASSQAWPGTRPRNTGELFF
>TRBV12-3/TRBV12-4|many|TRBD2|TRBJ2-3
TGTGCCAGCAGTTCCACTAGCGGATTCACAGATACGCAGTATTTT
CASSSTSGFTDTQYF
>TRBV2|few|NA|TRBJ2-3
TGTGCCAGAGAGGGTGGGGTGAGGGATACGCAGTATTTT
CAREGGVRDTQYF
>TRBV4-3|NA|NA|TRBJ2-1
TGCGCCAGCAGCCAAGAAATCCCGCCGCGGGGATACAATGAGCAGTTCTTC
CASSQEIPPRGYNEQFF
>TRBV20-1|few|NA|TRBJ2-5
TGCAGTGCTAGACGGCAGGGACGCCAAGAGACCCAGTACTTC
CSARRQGRQETQYF
>TRBV11-2|NA|NA|TRBJ2-1
TGTGCCAGCAGCTTAGGACCGACAGTATCCTGGGTCAATGAGCAGTTCTTC
CASSLGPTVSWVNEQFF
>TRBV29-1|few|NA|TRBJ1-5
TGCAGCGTCAGGGACGTGGGTCAGCCCCAGCATTTT
CSVRDVGQPQHF
>TRBV4-2|few|NA|TRBJ1-2
TGTGCCAGCAGCCAAGAAGGGGCATTCACGGGGGGCTACACCTTC
CASSQEGAFTGGYTF
>TRBV27|NA|TRBD1|TRBJ1-1
TGTGCCAGCAGTCCGCGACAGGGATGGGAGGCTTTCTTT
CASSPRQGWEAFF
>TRBV27|few|NA|TRBJ2-7
TGTGCCAGCAGGGACCTAAGCGGAGACTACGAGCAGTACTTC
CASRDLSGDYEQYF
>TRBV7-7|NA|TRBD2|TRBJ2-2
TGTGCCAGCAGCTTCGCGGTGGGGACTAGCGTGAACACCGGGGAGCTGTTTTTT
CASSFAVGTSVNTGELFF